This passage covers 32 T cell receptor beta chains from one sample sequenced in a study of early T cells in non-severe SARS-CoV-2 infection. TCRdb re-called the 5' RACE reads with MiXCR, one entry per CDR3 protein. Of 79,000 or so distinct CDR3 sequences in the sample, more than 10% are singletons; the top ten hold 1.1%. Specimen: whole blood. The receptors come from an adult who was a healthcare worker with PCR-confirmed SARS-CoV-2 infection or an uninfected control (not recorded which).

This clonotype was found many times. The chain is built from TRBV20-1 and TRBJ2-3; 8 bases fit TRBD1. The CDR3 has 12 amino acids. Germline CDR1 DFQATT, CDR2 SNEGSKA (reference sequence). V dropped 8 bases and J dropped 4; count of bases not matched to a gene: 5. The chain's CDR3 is CSPGQGPDTQYF. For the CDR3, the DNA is TGCAGTCCCGGACAGGGCCCAGATACGCAGTATTTT.

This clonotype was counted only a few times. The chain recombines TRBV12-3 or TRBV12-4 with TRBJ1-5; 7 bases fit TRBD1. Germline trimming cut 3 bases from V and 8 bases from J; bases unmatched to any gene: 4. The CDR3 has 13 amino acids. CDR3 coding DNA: TGTGCCAGCAGTTTGAGGCAGGGGGAGCCCCAGCATTTT. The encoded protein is CASSLRQGEPQHF.

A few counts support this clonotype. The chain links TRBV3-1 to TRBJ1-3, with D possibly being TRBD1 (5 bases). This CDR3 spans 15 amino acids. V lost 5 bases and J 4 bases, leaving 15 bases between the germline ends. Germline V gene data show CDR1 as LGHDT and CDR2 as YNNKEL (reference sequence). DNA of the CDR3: TGTGCCAGCAGCTGGGACGGAGACCGCGGAAACACCATATATTTT. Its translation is CASSWDGDRGNTIYF.

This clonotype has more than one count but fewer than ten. The CDR3 reads CSVEDMTPRGGELFF. In nucleotides, the CDR3 is TGCAGCGTTGAAGATATGACCCCCCGCGGCGGGGAGCTGTTTTTT. The chain joins TRBV29-1 to TRBJ2-2; D not certain. Trimming removed 0 bases from V and 7 bases from J, with 15 bases in between. CDR3 length: 15 amino acids. Per the germline V gene, CDR1 is SQVTM and CDR2 is ANQGSEA.

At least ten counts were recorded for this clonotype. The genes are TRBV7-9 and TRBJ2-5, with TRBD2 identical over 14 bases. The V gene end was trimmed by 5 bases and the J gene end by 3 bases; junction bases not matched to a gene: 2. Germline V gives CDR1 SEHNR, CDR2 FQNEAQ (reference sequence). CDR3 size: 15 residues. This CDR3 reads CASSPGLAGEETQYF. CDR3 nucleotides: TGTGCCAGCAGCCCGGGACTAGCGGGAGAAGAGACCCAGTACTTC.

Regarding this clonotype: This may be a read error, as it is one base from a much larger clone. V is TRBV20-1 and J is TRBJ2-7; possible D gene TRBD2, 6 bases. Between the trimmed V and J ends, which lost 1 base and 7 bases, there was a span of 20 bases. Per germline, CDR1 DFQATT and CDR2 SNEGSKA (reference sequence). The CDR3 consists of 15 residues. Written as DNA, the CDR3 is TGCAGTGCTAGAGGCCTAGGGACTTCCCTGAGTGAGCAGTACTTC. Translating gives CSARGLGTSLSEQYF.

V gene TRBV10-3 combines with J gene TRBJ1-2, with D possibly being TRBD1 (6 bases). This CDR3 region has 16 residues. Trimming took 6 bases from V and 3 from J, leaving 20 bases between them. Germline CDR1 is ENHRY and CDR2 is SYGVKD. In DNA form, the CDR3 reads TGTGCCATCAGCCTATCACCCACAGGGTTTGACTATGGCTACACCTTC. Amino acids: CAISLSPTGFDYGYTF.

The CDR3 region has the DNA TGTGCCAGCAGTCTGTTGAGTGAGCAGTTCTTC. It translates to CASSLLSEQFF. The rearrangement uses TRBV28 and TRBJ2-1, with D uncertain. Trimming stripped 5 bases from V and 9 bases from J, with 8 bases between. The germline CDR1 and CDR2 sequences are MDHEN and SYDVKM. The CDR3 is made up of 11 amino acids.

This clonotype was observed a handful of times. Here the CDR3 reads CASSWDRVHNEQFF. The CDR3 bases are TGTGCCAGCAGCTGGGACAGGGTCCACAATGAGCAGTTCTTC. This rearrangement joins TRBV7-9 to TRBJ2-1, with 9 positions matching TRBD1. Unmatched junction bases numbered 3, after V lost 4 bases and J lost 5 bases. The V gene's germline CDR1 is SEHNR and CDR2 FQNEAQ (reference sequence). This CDR3 contains 14 residues.

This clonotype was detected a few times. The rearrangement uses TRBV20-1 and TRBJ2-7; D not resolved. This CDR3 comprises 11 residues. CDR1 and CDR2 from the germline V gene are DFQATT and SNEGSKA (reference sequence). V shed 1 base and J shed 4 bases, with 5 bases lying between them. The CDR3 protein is CSARVGYEQYF. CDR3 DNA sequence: TGCAGTGCTAGAGTGGGTTACGAGCAGTACTTC.

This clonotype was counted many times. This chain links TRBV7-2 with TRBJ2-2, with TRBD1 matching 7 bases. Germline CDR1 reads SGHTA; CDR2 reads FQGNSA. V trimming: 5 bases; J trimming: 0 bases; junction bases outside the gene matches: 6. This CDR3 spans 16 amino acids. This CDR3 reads CASSPRDRPNTGELFF. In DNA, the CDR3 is TGTGCCAGCAGCCCCCGGGACAGACCGAACACCGGGGAGCTGTTTTTT.

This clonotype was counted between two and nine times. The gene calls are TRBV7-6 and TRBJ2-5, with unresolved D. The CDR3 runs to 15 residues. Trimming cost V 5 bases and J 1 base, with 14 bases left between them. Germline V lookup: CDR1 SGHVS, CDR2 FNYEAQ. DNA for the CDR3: TGTGCCAGCAGCCCGAGCCCGACTGTCCAAGAGACCCAGTACTTC. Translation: CASSPSPTVQETQYF.

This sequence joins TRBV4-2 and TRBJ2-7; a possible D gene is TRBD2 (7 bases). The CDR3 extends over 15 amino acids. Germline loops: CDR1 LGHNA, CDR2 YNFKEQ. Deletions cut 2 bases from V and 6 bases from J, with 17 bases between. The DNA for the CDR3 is TGTGCCAGCAGCCAAACCCTAGGGGGGGGGTCCGAGCAGTACTTC. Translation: CASSQTLGGGSEQYF.

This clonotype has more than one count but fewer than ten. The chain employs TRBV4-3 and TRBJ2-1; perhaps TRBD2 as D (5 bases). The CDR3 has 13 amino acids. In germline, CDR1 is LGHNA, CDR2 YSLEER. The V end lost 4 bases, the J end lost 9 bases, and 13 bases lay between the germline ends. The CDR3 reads CASSPNTRSEQFF. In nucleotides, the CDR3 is TGCGCCAGCAGCCCCAATACTAGGAGTGAGCAGTTCTTC.

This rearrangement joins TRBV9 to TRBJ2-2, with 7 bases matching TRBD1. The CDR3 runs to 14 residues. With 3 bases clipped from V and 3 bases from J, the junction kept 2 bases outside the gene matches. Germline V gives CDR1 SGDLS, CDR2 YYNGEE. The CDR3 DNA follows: TGTGCCAGCAGCGAACAGGGGCACACCGGGGAGCTGTTTTTT. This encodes CASSEQGHTGELFF. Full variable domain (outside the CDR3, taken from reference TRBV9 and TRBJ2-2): DSGVTQTPKHLITATGQRVTLRCSPRSGDLSVYWYQQSLDQGLQFLIQYYNGEERAKGNILERFSAQQFPDLHSELNLSSLELGDSALYFCASSEQGHTGELFFGEGSRLTVL.

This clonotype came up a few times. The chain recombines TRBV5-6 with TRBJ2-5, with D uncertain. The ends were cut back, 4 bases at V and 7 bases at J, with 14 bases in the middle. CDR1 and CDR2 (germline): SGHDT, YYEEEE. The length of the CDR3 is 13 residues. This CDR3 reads CASSPPSPGTQYF. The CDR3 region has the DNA TGTGCCAGCAGCCCACCTTCTCCCGGGACCCAGTACTTC.

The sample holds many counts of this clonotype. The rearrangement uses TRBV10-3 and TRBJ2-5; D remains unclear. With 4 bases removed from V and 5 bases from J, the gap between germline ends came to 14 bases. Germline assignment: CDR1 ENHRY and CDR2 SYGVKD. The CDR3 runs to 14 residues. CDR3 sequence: CAISGSTKEETQYF. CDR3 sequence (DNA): TGTGCCATCAGTGGGTCTACCAAGGAGGAGACCCAGTACTTC.

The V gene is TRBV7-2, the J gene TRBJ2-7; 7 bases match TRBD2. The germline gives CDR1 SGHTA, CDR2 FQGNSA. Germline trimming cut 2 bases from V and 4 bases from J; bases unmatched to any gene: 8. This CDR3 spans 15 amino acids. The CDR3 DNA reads TGTGCCAGCAGCTTACAAACGGGGGGAGGATACGAGCAGTACTTC. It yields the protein CASSLQTGGGYEQYF.

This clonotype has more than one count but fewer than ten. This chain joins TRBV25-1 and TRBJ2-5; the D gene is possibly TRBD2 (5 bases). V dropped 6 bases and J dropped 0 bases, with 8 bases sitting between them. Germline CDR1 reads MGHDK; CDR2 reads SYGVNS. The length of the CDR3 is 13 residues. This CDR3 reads CASRREYQETQYF. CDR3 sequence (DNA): TGTGCCAGCAGGAGGGAGTACCAAGAGACCCAGTACTTC.

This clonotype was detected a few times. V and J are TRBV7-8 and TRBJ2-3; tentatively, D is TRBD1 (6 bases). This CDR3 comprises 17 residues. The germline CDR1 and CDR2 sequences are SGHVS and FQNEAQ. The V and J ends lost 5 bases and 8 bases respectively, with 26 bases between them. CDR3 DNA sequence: TGTGCCAGCAGCCCGCGAACAACCAACAGGGCGCTAGGTACGCAGTATTTT. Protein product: CASSPRTTNRALGTQYF.

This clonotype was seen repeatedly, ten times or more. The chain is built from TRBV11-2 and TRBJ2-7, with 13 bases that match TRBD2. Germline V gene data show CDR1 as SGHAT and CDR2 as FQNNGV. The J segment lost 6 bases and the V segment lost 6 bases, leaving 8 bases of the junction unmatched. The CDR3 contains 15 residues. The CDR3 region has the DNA TGTGCCAGCAGACAAACCGGGACTAGCGGGACCGAGCAGTACTTC. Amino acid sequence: CASRQTGTSGTEQYF.

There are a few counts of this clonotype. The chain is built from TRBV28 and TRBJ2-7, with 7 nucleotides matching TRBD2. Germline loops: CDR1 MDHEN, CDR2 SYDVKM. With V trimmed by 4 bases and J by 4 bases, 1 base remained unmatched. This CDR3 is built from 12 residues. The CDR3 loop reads CASSWGGYEQYF. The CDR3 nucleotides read TGTGCCAGCAGTTGGGGGGGGTACGAGCAGTACTTC. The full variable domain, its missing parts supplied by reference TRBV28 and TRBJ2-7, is DVKVTQSSRYLVKRTGEKVFLECVQDMDHENMFWYRQDPGLGLRLIYFSYDVKMKEKGDIPEGYSVSREKKERFSLILESASTNQTSMYLCASSWGGYEQYFGPGTRLTVT.

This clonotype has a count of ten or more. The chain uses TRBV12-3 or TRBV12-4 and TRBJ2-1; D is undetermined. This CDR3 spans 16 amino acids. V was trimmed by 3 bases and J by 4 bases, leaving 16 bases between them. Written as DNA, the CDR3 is TGTGCCAGCAGTTTTTACCGGCCCACTTCTTACAATGAGCAGTTCTTC. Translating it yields CASSFYRPTSYNEQFF.

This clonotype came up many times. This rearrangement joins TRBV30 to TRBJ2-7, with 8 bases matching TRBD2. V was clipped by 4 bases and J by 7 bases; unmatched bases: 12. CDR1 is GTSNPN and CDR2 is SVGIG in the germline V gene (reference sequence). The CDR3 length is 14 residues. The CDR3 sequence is CAWIHKAGAGEQYF. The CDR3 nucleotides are TGTGCCTGGATCCACAAAGCGGGAGCGGGTGAGCAGTACTTC.

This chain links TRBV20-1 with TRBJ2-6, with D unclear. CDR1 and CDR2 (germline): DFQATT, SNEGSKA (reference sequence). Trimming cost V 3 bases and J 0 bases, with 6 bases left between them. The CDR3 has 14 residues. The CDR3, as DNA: TGCAGTGCTAGGACGGTCTCTGGGGCCAACGTCCTGACTTTC. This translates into CSARTVSGANVLTF.

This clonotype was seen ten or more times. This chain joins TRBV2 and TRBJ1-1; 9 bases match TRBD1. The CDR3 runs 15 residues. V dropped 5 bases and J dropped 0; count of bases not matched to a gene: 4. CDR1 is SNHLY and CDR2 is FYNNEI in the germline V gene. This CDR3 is CASSPGTGMNTEAFF. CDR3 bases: TGTGCCAGCAGTCCCGGGACAGGGATGAACACTGAAGCTTTCTTT.

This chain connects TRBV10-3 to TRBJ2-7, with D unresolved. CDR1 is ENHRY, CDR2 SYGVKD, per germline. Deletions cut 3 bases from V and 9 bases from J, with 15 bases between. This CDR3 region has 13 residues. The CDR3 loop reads CAISEAPLDGQYF. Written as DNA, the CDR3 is TGTGCCATCAGTGAAGCGCCACTCGACGGGCAGTACTTC.

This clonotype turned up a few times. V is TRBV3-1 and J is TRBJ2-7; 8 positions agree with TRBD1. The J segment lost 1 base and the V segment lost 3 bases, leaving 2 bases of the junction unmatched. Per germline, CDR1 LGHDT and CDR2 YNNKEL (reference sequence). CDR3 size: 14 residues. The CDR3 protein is CASSHGQGSYEQYF. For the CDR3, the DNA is TGTGCCAGCAGCCATGGACAGGGATCCTACGAGCAGTACTTC.

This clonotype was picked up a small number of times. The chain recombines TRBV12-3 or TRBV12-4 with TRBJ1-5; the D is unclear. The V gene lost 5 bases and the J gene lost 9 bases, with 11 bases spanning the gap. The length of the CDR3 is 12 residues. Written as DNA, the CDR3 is TGTGCCAGCAGTCCCGATCCCACGCCCCAGCATTTT. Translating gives CASSPDPTPQHF.

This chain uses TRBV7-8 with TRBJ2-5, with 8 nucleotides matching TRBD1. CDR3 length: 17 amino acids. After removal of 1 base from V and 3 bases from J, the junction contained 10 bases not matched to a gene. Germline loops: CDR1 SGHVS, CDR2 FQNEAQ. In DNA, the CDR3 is TGTGCCAGCAGCTTAGTACAACAGGGGGATAAGAAAGAGACCCAGTACTTC. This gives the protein CASSLVQQGDKKETQYF.

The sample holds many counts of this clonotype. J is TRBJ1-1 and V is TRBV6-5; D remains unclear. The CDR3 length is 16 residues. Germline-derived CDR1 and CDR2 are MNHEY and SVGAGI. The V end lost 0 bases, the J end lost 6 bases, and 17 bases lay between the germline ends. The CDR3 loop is CASSYSSHMRKSEAFF. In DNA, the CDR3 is TGTGCCAGCAGTTACTCGTCGCACATGAGGAAATCTGAAGCTTTCTTT.

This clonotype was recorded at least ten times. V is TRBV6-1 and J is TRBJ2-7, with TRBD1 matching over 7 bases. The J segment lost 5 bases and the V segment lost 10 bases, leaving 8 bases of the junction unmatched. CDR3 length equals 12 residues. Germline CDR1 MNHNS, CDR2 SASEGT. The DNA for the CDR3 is TGTGCCACCCGAGACAGGGTCAACGAGCAGTACTTC. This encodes CATRDRVNEQYF.